This entry lists 21 T cell receptor beta chains sequenced from one sample in a study of T cells in Graves' hyperthyroidism and ophthalmopathy. It was RNA transcripts that yielded the amplified TCR beta CDR3 regions. First-round RT-PCR of the TCR CDR3 relied on the HTBI primer set. TCRdb recomputed calls from the multiplex PCR reads with MiXCR, one row per CDR3 protein. The data contain approximately 370,000 distinct CDR3 sequences, approximately 17% of them singletons. The sequenced sample was blood. These receptors originate from a woman aged 25 to 39 with Graves' hyperthyroidism that later progressed to Graves' ophthalmopathy.

In this sample, this clonotype turned up many times. J is TRBJ1-5 and V is TRBV28; D is uncertain. The V gene lost 2 bases and the J gene lost 0 bases, with 8 bases spanning the gap. The CDR3 contains 15 residues. Germline CDR1 is MDHEN and CDR2 is SYDVKM. CDR3 in DNA: TGTGCCAGCAGTTTAGGTGCTTATAGCAATCAGCCCCAGCATTTT. It translates to CASSLGAYSNQPQHF.

This clonotype was detected ten times or more. CDR3 sequence: CASSFGNIQYF. CDR3 nucleotide sequence: TGTGCCAGCAGCTTCGGAAACATTCAGTACTTC. The J gene is TRBJ2-4, the V gene TRBV5-8; D uncertain. The CDR3 runs to 11 residues. V was cut by 2 bases and J by 6 bases, with 3 bases left in between. The germline CDR1 and CDR2 sequences are SGHTS and YDEGEE.

The CDR3, as DNA: TGTGCCAGCAGCTTGTTGGGCTATAATTCACCCCTCCACTTT. It yields the protein CASSLLGYNSPLHF. The chain uses TRBV5-4 and TRBJ1-6; D is uncertain. V was trimmed by 1 base and J by 3 bases, leaving 5 bases between them. The germline gives CDR1 SGHNT, CDR2 YYREEE (reference sequence). This CDR3 is 14 amino acids long.

This clonotype was seen at least ten times. The chain recombines TRBV6-1 with TRBJ1-2; D is uncertain. V lost 0 bases, J lost 6 bases, and 11 bases lay in between. Germline CDR1 reads MNHNS; CDR2 reads SASEGT. This CDR3 contains 14 residues. CDR3 residues: CASSEAITEDGYTF. The DNA for the CDR3 is TGTGCCAGCAGTGAAGCTATAACAGAGGATGGCTACACCTTC.

At least ten counts were recorded for this clonotype. V and J are TRBV7-8 and TRBJ2-1, with 7 nucleotides matching TRBD1. CDR1 and CDR2 from the germline V gene are SGHVS and FQNEAQ. J was trimmed by 4 bases and V by 4 bases; bases with no gene match: 13. The CDR3 has 17 amino acids. The CDR3 DNA reads TGTGCCAGCAGCTCGAAACCGGGGACAGAATATTACAATGAGCAGTTCTTC. This encodes CASSSKPGTEYYNEQFF.

This clonotype appeared many times. The chain recombines TRBV7-7 with TRBJ2-5, with TRBD2 matching 8 bases. The CDR3 has 16 amino acids. Germline values: CDR1 SSHAT, CDR2 FNYEAQ (reference sequence). V trimming: 5 bases; J trimming: 0 bases; junction bases outside the gene matches: 8. The CDR3 loop reads CASSRTLSGDQETQYF. The CDR3 DNA reads as TGTGCCAGCAGCCGGACTCTTAGCGGGGACCAAGAGACCCAGTACTTC.

This clonotype was seen a few times. The chain's CDR3 is CASSYPPDGLTGEQFF. DNA for the CDR3: TGCGCCAGCAGCTATCCACCTGACGGATTAACGGGTGAGCAGTTCTTC. V usage is TRBV5-1 and J usage is TRBJ2-1; no clear D. This CDR3 comprises 16 residues. Trimming shortened V by 3 bases and J by 9 bases, and 22 bases separated the two germline ends. Germline V CDR1 and CDR2: SGHRS, YFSETQ.

The chain has TRBV30 and TRBJ2-5; TRBD1 matches 10 bases. This CDR3 has 12 residues. The junction had 2 bases not matched to a gene; V was cut back by 6 bases and J by 4 bases. Germline CDR1 reads GTSNPN; CDR2 reads SVGIG (reference sequence). Here the CDR3 DNA reads TGTGCCTGTGGACAGGGGGGAGAGACCCAGTACTTC. Translated: CACGQGGETQYF. Together with reference TRBV30 and TRBJ2-5, the CDR3 gives the full variable domain: SQTIHQWPATLVQPVGSPLSLECTVEGTSNPNLYWYRQAAGRGLQLLFYSVGIGQISSEVPQNLSASRPQDRQFILSSKKLLLSDSGFYLCACGQGGETQYFGPGTRLLVL.

Comment on this clonotype: This could be a read error, since a much larger clone is one nucleotide away. This likely comes from a read error, as the CDR3 has no conserved phenylalanine or tryptophan at its end. The CDR3 DNA sequence: TGTGCCACCCGCCAGGGGGGCGTTGGTTCCTATAATTCACCCCTCCACCTT. Translated, it gives CATRQGGVGSYNSPLHL. J is TRBJ1-6 and V is TRBV10-3, with 7 bases aligning to TRBD1. CDR1 is ENHRY, CDR2 SYGVKD, per germline. CDR3 length: 17 residues. V was pared by 10 bases and J by 1 base, with 13 bases of the junction left unmatched.

This chain joins TRBV6-1 and TRBJ2-7; D ambiguous. This CDR3 has 14 residues. Germline V gives CDR1 MNHNS, CDR2 SASEGT. Trimming removed 5 bases at V and 3 bases at J, with 14 bases between. The CDR3 loop is CASSYYKDRYEQYF. The CDR3, as DNA: TGTGCCAGCAGTTATTACAAGGACCGCTACGAGCAGTACTTC.

The table lists this clonotype with many counts. This chain connects TRBV30 to TRBJ1-2; D unresolved. This CDR3 has 16 amino acids. The germline V and J ends were trimmed by 3 bases and 3 bases, with 20 bases remaining between them. Germline V gives CDR1 GTSNPN, CDR2 SVGIG (reference sequence). In DNA form, the CDR3 reads TGTGCCTGGAGCCCCCCCCAGGACCCAATACACTATGGCTACACCTTC. Residues: CAWSPPQDPIHYGYTF.

This clonotype was seen many times. This chain connects TRBV27 to TRBJ1-1; D unclear. Germline loops: CDR1 MNHEY, CDR2 SMNVEV (reference sequence). V lost 3 bases and J lost 4, with 9 bases in between. CDR3 length equals 13 residues. The CDR3 nucleotides are TGTGCCAGCAGTTTGTGGAGAGGCACTGAAGCTTTCTTT. It codes for CASSLWRGTEAFF.

In DNA, the CDR3 is TGTGCCAGCAGTGGACAGGGGTTTGGTAGCGTCTACGAGCAGTACTTC. Protein sequence: CASSGQGFGSVYEQYF. V gene TRBV6-1 combines with J gene TRBJ2-7, with TRBD1 matching over 8 bases. J was trimmed by 3 bases and V by 4 bases; bases with no gene match: 11. Germline-derived CDR1 and CDR2 are MNHNS and SASEGT. CDR3 length: 16 residues.

This clonotype was picked up a small number of times. The chain couples TRBV20-1 to TRBJ2-5; 7 nucleotides agree with TRBD2. With V trimmed by 2 bases and J by 5 bases, 14 bases remained unmatched. Per germline, CDR1 DFQATT and CDR2 SNEGSKA (reference sequence). This CDR3 comprises 16 residues. The CDR3 sequence: CSARPTTAGSLETQYF. The CDR3 bases are TGCAGTGCTAGACCCACGACAGCGGGGTCTTTGGAGACCCAGTACTTC.

In this sample, this clonotype turned up many times. The V and J genes are TRBV30 and TRBJ2-7; TRBD1 agrees at 9 bases. CDR3 size: 16 residues. J gave up 0 bases and V 1 base, and 7 bases lay outside the gene matches. Germline-derived CDR1 and CDR2 are GTSNPN and SVGIG (reference sequence). CDR3 sequence (DNA): TGTGCCTGGAGTGGGGACAGGGTTACTTACTCCTACGAGCAGTACTTC. Its protein is CAWSGDRVTYSYEQYF. The full variable domain, with the rest looked up from reference TRBV30 and TRBJ2-7, is SQTIHQWPATLVQPVGSPLSLECTVEGTSNPNLYWYRQAAGRGLQLLFYSVGIGQISSEVPQNLSASRPQDRQFILSSKKLLLSDSGFYLCAWSGDRVTYSYEQYFGPGTRLTVT.

This clonotype was seen many times. This chain uses TRBV10-3 with TRBJ1-1, with a weak D call TRBD1 (5 bases). From germline, CDR1 is ENHRY and CDR2 SYGVKD. The CDR3 contains 13 residues. The V end lost 5 bases, the J end lost 6 bases, and 13 bases lay between the germline ends. In DNA, the CDR3 is TGTGCCATCAGTCAGGGTCTCGAGGCTGAAGCTTTCTTT. Translated: CAISQGLEAEAFF.

This clonotype was seen a handful of times. A read error is possible here, since a much larger clone lies one base away. This rearrangement joins TRBV12-3 or TRBV12-4 to TRBJ1-5, with D tentatively TRBD1 (6 bases). The CDR3 contains 15 residues. Trimming removed 11 bases at V and 4 bases at J, with 21 bases between. CDR3 bases: TGTGCCGGCACTAAAGGGGGGCAAATGAATCAGCCCCAGCATTTT. Protein: CAGTKGGQMNQPQHF.

Many counts were recorded for this clonotype. The chain is built from TRBV9 and TRBJ2-1; 7 bases line up with TRBD2. Germline-derived CDR1 and CDR2 are SGDLS and YYNGEE. Trimming at V came to 3 bases and at J to 7 bases, leaving 13 bases not matched to a gene. The CDR3 is made up of 16 amino acids. The CDR3 nucleotides are TGTGCCAGCAGCGGCCCTAGCGGCCGTCTCTGGAATGAGCAGTTCTTC. Protein: CASSGPSGRLWNEQFF. Using reference TRBV9 and TRBJ2-1 for the parts outside the CDR3, the full variable domain is DSGVTQTPKHLITATGQRVTLRCSPRSGDLSVYWYQQSLDQGLQFLIQYYNGEERAKGNILERFSAQQFPDLHSELNLSSLELGDSALYFCASSGPSGRLWNEQFFGPGTRLTVL.

The chain employs TRBV7-2 and TRBJ1-1, with D unresolved. CDR1 and CDR2 (germline): SGHTA, FQGNSA. V shed 1 base and J shed 4 bases, with 13 bases lying between them. This CDR3 is built from 15 residues. The CDR3: CASSLVLGESTEAFF. CDR3 in DNA: TGTGCCAGCAGCTTAGTCCTCGGGGAGAGCACTGAAGCTTTCTTT.

CDR3 loop: CASSLTRSGNTIYF. CDR3 coding DNA: TGTGCCAGCAGCTTGACTCGCTCTGGAAACACCATATATTTT. The chain couples TRBV11-2 to TRBJ1-3; D gene unclear. CDR1 is SGHAT and CDR2 is FQNNGV in the germline V gene. Trimming pared 3 bases from V and 0 bases from J, leaving 6 bases between. CDR3 size: 14 residues.

This clonotype has at least ten counts. This chain joins TRBV6-1 and TRBJ2-7, with 7 bases lining up with TRBD2. V shed 7 bases, J shed 0 bases, and the junction held 3 bases outside the gene matches. The CDR3 length is 13 residues. The germline gives CDR1 MNHNS, CDR2 SASEGT. This CDR3 is CASTGGSSYEQYF. In DNA form, the CDR3 reads TGTGCCAGCACGGGCGGGAGCTCCTACGAGCAGTACTTC.